The present T cell receptor (beta chain) was sequenced within a study of cytomegalovirus exposure and HLA in healthy donors. Findings of the study overall: There were reportedly fewer N-insertions in an Asian-associated ancestry cluster than the roughly 610-donor mean, in a later analysis. In an earlier analysis, most TCR beta V segments were productive about 87% or about 30% of the time.

PCR employed 60 Vbeta and 13 Jbeta primers. Some clones are missing from TCRdb's copy, which holds only in-frame ones; the method was immunoSEQ multiplex PCR. Of some 140,000 clones in the sample, under 85% were seen once. Looked up from germline, CDR1 is MNHEY and CDR2 is SMNVEV (reference sequence). Between the trimmed V and J ends, which lost 9 bases and 7 bases, there was a span of 22 bases. This CDR3 comprises 14 residues. Comment on this clone: Its antigen is unidentified.

Sequenced input: PBMCs. The rearrangement uses TRBV27 and TRBJ2-7, with D unresolved. This clonotype was obtained from a man under 40 in good health and CMV-seronegative. In DNA form, the CDR3 reads TGTGCCAGTTCGTACCTGGGCAGCACCCTGGAGCAGTACTTC. Translating it yields CASSYLGSTLEQYF.